This T cell receptor beta chain was sequenced during a study of T cell responses to AZD1222 COVID-19 vaccine. Germline CDR1 is WSHSY and CDR2 is SAAADI. Germline trimming cut 6 bases from V and 7 bases from J; bases unmatched to any gene: 13. The CDR3 runs to 16 residues. A note on this clone: Its target is not known.

Sequenced by immunoSEQ multiplex PCR; TCRdb stores in-frame clones only, minus some. The sample lists about 100,000 clones, 80% to 95% occurring once. Study findings and constraints: At baseline, seropositivity was found in only a handful of AZD1222 recipients. A reported finding is that nearly half of spike-specific TCRs target unmutated variant regions. It should be noted that donors were predominantly white British and more often female, and clonal diversity was possibly underestimated.

This receptor was obtained from an adult in good health. The specimen was peripheral blood, collected on day 0 of AZD1222 vaccination. The chain carries TRBV10-2 and TRBJ2-1; the match to TRBD2 covers 9 bases. DNA for the CDR3: TGCGCCAGCAGCGTCAGTAGCGGGAGTGGTTGGAATGAGCAGTTCTTC. Amino acids: CASSVSSGSGWNEQFF.